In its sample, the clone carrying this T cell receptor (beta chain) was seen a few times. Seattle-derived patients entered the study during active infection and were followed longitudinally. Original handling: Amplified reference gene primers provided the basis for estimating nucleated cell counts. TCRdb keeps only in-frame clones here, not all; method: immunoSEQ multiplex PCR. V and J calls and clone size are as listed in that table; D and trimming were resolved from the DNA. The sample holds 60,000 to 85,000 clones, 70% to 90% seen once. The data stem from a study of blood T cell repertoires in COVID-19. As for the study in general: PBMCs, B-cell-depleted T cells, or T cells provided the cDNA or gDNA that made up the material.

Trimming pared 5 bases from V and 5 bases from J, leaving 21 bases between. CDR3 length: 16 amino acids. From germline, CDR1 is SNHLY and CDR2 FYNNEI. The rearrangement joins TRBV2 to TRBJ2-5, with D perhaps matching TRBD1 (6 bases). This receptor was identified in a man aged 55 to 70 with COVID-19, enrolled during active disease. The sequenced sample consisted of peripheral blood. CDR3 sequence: CASSPPRGTKAETQYF. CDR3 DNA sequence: TGTGCCAGCAGTCCCCCGAGGGGGACAAAGGCGGAGACCCAGTACTTC.